A single sample gave rise to the 26 T cell receptor beta chains below, sequenced in a study of cytomegalovirus exposure and HLA in healthy donors. Primers for the PCR totalled 60 Vbeta and 13 Jbeta. Generated by immunoSEQ multiplex PCR, the TCRdb table keeps only in-frame clones and is missing some. This sample has 150,000 to 200,000 clones, with around four fifths found just once. The sample comprised PBMCs. These receptors were obtained from a female donor in good health and CMV-seronegative.

The table lists this clone with a count of one. This chain links TRBV4-1 with TRBJ1-6, with TRBD1 matching over 9 bases. Trimming took 4 bases from V and 7 from J; bases not matched to a gene: 5. Germline lookup yields CDR1 MGHRA and CDR2 YSYEKL. The CDR3 sequence is 15 residues long. CDR3 sequence: CASSPSGTGNSPLHF. CDR3 in DNA: TGCGCCAGCAGCCCATCCGGGACAGGGAATTCACCCCTCCACTTT.

Concerning this clone: The same CDR3 can be traced to other DNA sequences in this sample. The J gene is TRBJ1-5, the V gene TRBV9; no firm D call. Trimming removed 0 bases at V and 2 bases at J, with 9 bases between. Germline values: CDR1 SGDLS, CDR2 YYNGEE. The CDR3 is 15 residues long. The CDR3 DNA reads as TGTGCCAGCAGCGTAGGGGGAGGCGGCAATCAGCCCCAGCATTTT. Encoded protein: CASSVGGGGNQPQHF. Full variable domain (missing parts from reference TRBV9 and TRBJ1-5): DSGVTQTPKHLITATGQRVTLRCSPRSGDLSVYWYQQSLDQGLQFLIQYYNGEERAKGNILERFSAQQFPDLHSELNLSSLELGDSALYFCASSVGGGGNQPQHFGDGTRLSIL.

This clone was observed a single time. The chain has TRBV19 and TRBJ1-1; D perhaps matches TRBD1 (5 bases). CDR1 and CDR2 (germline): LNHDA, SQIVND (reference sequence). The CDR3 runs to 16 residues. V gave up 5 bases and J gave up 3 bases, with 19 bases separating them. Written as DNA, the CDR3 is TGTGCCAGTAGTGCCCCCAGGGTAGGGTGGGACACTGAAGCTTTCTTT. It specifies CASSAPRVGWDTEAFF.

The chain combines TRBV9 with TRBJ2-3, with 13 positions matching TRBD2. The germline V gene has CDR1 SGDLS and CDR2 YYNGEE. This CDR3 comprises 16 residues. V was clipped by 4 bases and J by 6 bases; unmatched bases: 8. The CDR3 reads CASSSRLAGGRDTQYF. CDR3 bases: TGTGCCAGCAGCTCGCGACTAGCGGGGGGCCGGGATACGCAGTATTTT.

The chain has TRBV6-5 and TRBJ2-3; TRBD2 is a possible D gene (5 bases). The CDR3 spans 14 residues. Trimming took 5 bases from V and 3 from J, leaving 12 bases between them. Germline-derived CDR1 and CDR2 are MNHEY and SVGAGI. This chain's CDR3 is CASSAKLGTDTQYF. CDR3 DNA sequence: TGTGCCAGCAGTGCCAAACTAGGAACAGATACGCAGTATTTT.

J is TRBJ2-1 and V is TRBV9; 10 bases are a match to TRBD2. CDR3 length: 18 residues. V gave up 0 bases and J gave up 4 bases; unmatched junction bases: 10. The germline CDR1 and CDR2 sequences are SGDLS and YYNGEE. The CDR3 sequence is CASSVGGGGAGGYNEQFF. DNA for the CDR3: TGTGCCAGCAGCGTAGGTGGTGGGGGAGCGGGGGGGTACAATGAGCAGTTCTTC.

This chain joins TRBV27 and TRBJ2-5, with 8 nucleotides matching TRBD1. The CDR3 has 13 amino acids. Germline V lookup: CDR1 MNHEY, CDR2 SMNVEV (reference sequence). The junction had 3 bases not matched to a gene; V was cut back by 8 bases and J by 1 base. Here the CDR3 reads CASRTGSQETQYF. CDR3 in DNA: TGTGCCAGCCGGACAGGGAGCCAAGAGACCCAGTACTTC.

V is TRBV27 and J is TRBJ2-1; D possibly corresponds to TRBD2 (6 bases). The germline V gene has CDR1 MNHEY and CDR2 SMNVEV (reference sequence). CDR3 length: 16 amino acids. Trimming left V 3 bases short and J 8 bases short, with 20 bases between. CDR3 in amino acids: CASSFSRTTTIHEQFF. The CDR3 bases are TGTGCCAGCAGTTTCTCTCGGACTACCACGATCCATGAGCAGTTCTTC.

This sequence joins TRBV9 and TRBJ1-1, with D hard to call. Germline-derived CDR1 and CDR2 are SGDLS and YYNGEE. Trimming stripped 4 bases from V and 3 bases from J, with 16 bases between. The CDR3 runs 15 residues. Written as DNA, the CDR3 is TGTGCCAGCAGCCCCGAAGAGGGCAGGTACACTGAAGCTTTCTTT. Its protein product is CASSPEEGRYTEAFF.

Notes on this clone: At one boundary the junction diverges from the germline segment, which might be a read error. V gene TRBV7-7 combines with J gene TRBJ2-2, with D possibly TRBD2 on 6 matching bases. This CDR3 is built from 14 residues. CDR1 SSHAT and CDR2 FNYEAQ come from the germline V gene (reference sequence). The CDR3 loop reads CASSLGLNTGELFF. CDR3 sequence (DNA): TGTGCTAGCAGCTTGGGACTGAACACCGGGGAGCTGTTTTTT.

The CDR3 loop reads CASSLGRQGAGTVEAFF. The CDR3 DNA follows: TGTGCCAGCAGTTTAGGGCGACAGGGGGCGGGTACTGTTGAAGCTTTCTTT. The chain couples TRBV27 to TRBJ1-1, with 10 bases identical to TRBD1. Unmatched junction bases numbered 13, after V lost 2 bases and J lost 7 bases. The CDR3 is 17 amino acids. CDR1 is MNHEY and CDR2 is SMNVEV in the germline V gene (reference sequence).

The CDR3 bases are TGCGCCAGCAGCCCAGAGGGCACCGCCTCGAACACTGAAGCTTTCTTT. Residues: CASSPEGTASNTEAFF. This chain links TRBV5-1 with TRBJ1-1; D call uncertain. Trimming removed 4 bases at V and 1 base at J, with 17 bases between. This CDR3 is built from 16 residues. CDR1 SGHRS and CDR2 YFSETQ come from the germline V gene.

This chain joins TRBV28 and TRBJ2-5, with 7 bases aligning to TRBD1. CDR1 MDHEN and CDR2 SYDVKM come from the germline V gene. CDR3 length equals 13 residues. V shed 3 bases and J 4 bases; nucleotides not matched to a gene: 2. The CDR3 DNA follows: TGTGCCAGCAGTTTCGACAGGGTAGAGACCCAGTACTTC. Its translation is CASSFDRVETQYF. The entire variable domain, with the rest obtained from reference TRBV28 and TRBJ2-5, is as follows: DVKVTQSSRYLVKRTGEKVFLECVQDMDHENMFWYRQDPGLGLRLIYFSYDVKMKEKGDIPEGYSVSREKKERFSLILESASTNQTSMYLCASSFDRVETQYFGPGTRLLVL.

The chain uses TRBV5-4 and TRBJ2-5; no firm D call. The germline gives CDR1 SGHNT, CDR2 YYREEE (reference sequence). The CDR3 is 14 residues long. V lost 2 bases to trimming and J lost 3 bases, with 11 bases between them. The CDR3: CASSFLGGKETQYF. The CDR3 DNA follows: TGTGCCAGCAGCTTCCTAGGTGGAAAAGAGACCCAGTACTTC.

A few counts support this clone. The chain uses TRBV29-1 and TRBJ1-1; 7 nucleotides line up with TRBD1. With 7 bases clipped from V and 0 bases from J, the junction kept 11 bases outside the gene matches. Germline V lookup: CDR1 SQVTM, CDR2 ANQGSEA. The CDR3 totals 15 residues. The CDR3 spells CSAPTSGQMNTEAFF. CDR3 in DNA: TGCAGCGCCCCAACATCGGGACAGATGAACACTGAAGCTTTCTTT.

This clone was seen only a few times. The gene calls are TRBV2 and TRBJ1-5, with no clear D. The germline gives CDR1 SNHLY, CDR2 FYNNEI. The CDR3 loop spans 14 amino acids. The V end was cut by 7 bases, the J end by 2 bases, with 12 bases between. This chain's CDR3 is CASTRGGGNQPQHF. For the CDR3, the DNA is TGTGCCAGCACCCGGGGAGGAGGCAATCAGCCCCAGCATTTT.

This chain uses TRBV5-1 with TRBJ2-3; 8 bases map to TRBD1. Germline CDR1 SGHRS, CDR2 YFSETQ. The CDR3 length is 16 residues. The trim removed 2 bases at V and 4 bases at J, leaving 9 bases unmatched. This chain's CDR3 is CASSLVGQAYSDTQYF. The CDR3 DNA is TGCGCCAGCAGCTTAGTGGGACAGGCCTACTCAGATACGCAGTATTTT.

This chain uses TRBV7-9 with TRBJ2-7, with D possibly being TRBD2 (6 bases). The germline V gene encodes CDR1 SEHNR and CDR2 FQNEAQ (reference sequence). This CDR3 has 13 residues. V was trimmed by 5 bases and J by 2 bases, leaving 10 bases between them. The CDR3 reads CASSPAGTYEQYF. In DNA, the CDR3 is TGTGCCAGCAGCCCCGCGGGAACCTACGAGCAGTACTTC.

The chain has TRBV7-9 and TRBJ2-7; TRBD1 matches 8 bases. Trimming took 5 bases from V and 3 from J; bases not matched to a gene: 12. This CDR3 comprises 16 residues. The germline V gene has CDR1 SEHNR and CDR2 FQNEAQ (reference sequence). The chain's CDR3 is CASSQDRAWAHYEQYF. Written as DNA, the CDR3 is TGTGCCAGCAGCCAGGACAGGGCTTGGGCCCACTACGAGCAGTACTTC.

The chain joins TRBV28 to TRBJ2-3, with 10 bases aligning to TRBD2. J lost 1 base, V lost 3 bases, and 4 bases had no gene match. CDR1 MDHEN and CDR2 SYDVKM come from the germline V gene. This CDR3 spans 16 amino acids. The CDR3 here is CASSFLLAGGTDTQYF. The CDR3 coding sequence is TGTGCCAGCAGTTTTCTCCTAGCGGGGGGCACAGATACGCAGTATTTT. Drawing the rest from reference TRBV28 and TRBJ2-3, the complete variable domain is DVKVTQSSRYLVKRTGEKVFLECVQDMDHENMFWYRQDPGLGLRLIYFSYDVKMKEKGDIPEGYSVSREKKERFSLILESASTNQTSMYLCASSFLLAGGTDTQYFGPGTRLTVL.

The chain carries TRBV7-8 and TRBJ1-2, with D perhaps matching TRBD1 (5 bases). This CDR3 is built from 14 residues. Trimming cost V 5 bases and J 0 bases, with 10 bases left between them. Germline V CDR1 and CDR2: SGHVS, FQNEAQ. The chain's CDR3 is CASSPRATNYGYTF. CDR3 sequence (DNA): TGTGCCAGCAGCCCCAGGGCCACTAACTATGGCTACACCTTC. The full variable domain, with the rest looked up from reference TRBV7-8 and TRBJ1-2, is GAGVSQSPRYKVAKRGQDVALRCDPISGHVSLFWYQQALGQGPEFLTYFQNEAQLDKSGLPSDRFFAERPEGSVSTLKIQRTQQEDSAVYLCASSPRATNYGYTFGSGTRLTVV.

The CDR3 nucleotides read TGTGCCAGCAGTGTAACTAGCAACAATGAGCAGTTCTTC. Amino acid sequence: CASSVTSNNEQFF. The chain uses TRBV2 and TRBJ2-1, with a possible D match to TRBD2 (6 bases). V gave up 4 bases and J gave up 5 bases, with 9 bases separating them. The V gene's germline CDR1 is SNHLY and CDR2 FYNNEI. The CDR3 is 13 amino acids.

The chain carries TRBV19 and TRBJ1-2, with D possibly matching TRBD1 (5 bases). The CDR3 covers 13 residues. In germline, CDR1 is LNHDA, CDR2 SQIVND (reference sequence). V shed 1 base and J shed 4 bases, with 7 bases lying between them. CDR3 region: CASSIGTSYGYTF. The CDR3 nucleotides read TGTGCCAGTAGTATAGGGACATCCTATGGCTACACCTTC.

The chain carries TRBV5-4 and TRBJ2-3; maybe TRBD1 (6 bases). The germline gives CDR1 SGHNT, CDR2 YYREEE (reference sequence). The CDR3 length is 14 residues. V dropped 7 bases and J dropped 1 base, with 13 bases sitting between them. CDR3 residues: CASLNREGTDTQYF. In DNA, the CDR3 is TGTGCCAGCCTAAACAGGGAAGGCACAGATACGCAGTATTTT.

This rearrangement joins TRBV10-3 to TRBJ2-5; possibly TRBD1 for D (6 bases). The V gene's germline CDR1 is ENHRY and CDR2 SYGVKD. The V gene lost 0 bases and the J gene lost 0 bases, with 8 bases spanning the gap. This CDR3 has 15 residues. DNA of the CDR3: TGTGCCATCAGTGAGTCAGGGGGAAACCAAGAGACCCAGTACTTC. Its translation: CAISESGGNQETQYF.

V and J are TRBV13 and TRBJ2-7; no firm D call. This CDR3 comprises 11 residues. Germline CDR1 reads PRHDT; CDR2 reads FYEKMQ (reference sequence). Trimming shortened V by 6 bases and J by 3 bases, and 6 bases separated the two germline ends. CDR3 in amino acids: CASRLYYEQYF. CDR3 nucleotide sequence: TGTGCCAGCAGACTCTACTACGAGCAGTACTTC.